The entry that follows covers one TCR beta chain sequence. This clonotype showed up just a few times. What antigen it recognizes has not been identified. No base quality values were provided; no much bigger clone lies one nucleotide off. Libraries were prepared through multiplex PCR. These reads were obtained on an Illumina HiSeq 4000. To build TCR beta libraries, CDR3 regions were amplified by Arm-PCR using iRepertoire HTBI primers. Before sequencing, the PCR products went through gel purification. The original methods were these. Gene usage analysis of CDR3 amino acid clonotypes used the approximately 62 TRBV and about 15 TRBJ segments found across samples. Filtered high-quality paired reads were merged into contigs using COPE and FqMerger. BLAST was used to align contigs to the IMGT TRBV, TRBD and TRBJ reference genes, and CDR3 was defined following IMGT. Any clonotype with a frequency above 0.1% was classified as a highly expanded clone. Shannon entropy served as the measure of repertoire diversity, while the Gini coefficient captured V-J evenness. A clonotype was considered public if more than one individual shared it. Using fastp at Q25 and MiXCR, TCRdb reprocessed the public reads and kept productive beta chains. Rows with one shared CDR3 protein collapse into an entry with the most common genes and DNA. TCRdb's processing, not the study's, gives the V and J calls here. In all, the sample holds more than 450,000 distinct CDR3 sequences, and roughly 16% of those were seen once. The ten biggest clones cover about 12% of the sample.

The data were obtained in a study of regulatory T cells in long-lasting Graves disease (dated by TCRdb to about 2021). With respect to the entire study: In the newly diagnosed Graves' disease group, patients had been taking antithyroid drugs for less than 3 months. Patients with persistent Graves' disease were compared with patients with newly diagnosed Graves' disease using TCR sequencing and RNA sequencing of peripheral blood. The study took place in China and was registered as a clinical trial. A total of approximately 35 samples underwent TCR sequencing: about 13 from persistent and about 20 from newly diagnosed Graves' disease patients. Results the study describes overall, beyond this receptor: More public clonotypes were shared among persistent patients (more than 2,500) than among newly diagnosed patients (966). TRBV28, TRBJ1-2 and TRBJ2-5 were preferentially used in persistent disease, while TRBV20-1 and TRBJ2-1 were favored in newly diagnosed disease. Lower TCR Shannon entropy and fewer highly expanded clones were observed in persistent Graves' disease patients than in newly diagnosed patients, which suggested clonal expansion. Because the primary lesion, thyroid tissue, could not be accessed, the study looked at peripheral blood alone. Only the TCR beta chain was sequenced and analyzed. The small sample size was acknowledged by the authors as a limitation that may reduce accuracy.

Taken with the paper, the label for time point translates to: newly diagnosed GD, antithyroid drugs for less than 3 months. For both TCR sequencing and RNA sequencing, RNA was extracted from PBMCs in TRIzol. Graves' disease was diagnosed according to American Thyroid Association guidelines. Recruitment of patients was carried out at an endocrinology department in Xi'an, China. Each patient gave 7 to 9.5 milliliters of peripheral blood, collected in an EDTA anticoagulant tube. Ficoll Paque Plus density gradient separation was used to isolate PBMCs, and no additional T cell sorting was done. An Agilent 2100 Bioanalyzer and agarose gel were used to check RNA quality, while a NanoDrop 2000 measured RNA concentration. Including the terminal cysteine and phenylalanine, the CDR3 comprises 16 residues. CDR3 DNA only is kept here, 48 bases in frame from base 1. The CDR1 and CDR2 encoded by the germline V gene are MNHEY and SVGAGI. Cut back by 2 bases and 3 bases, the V and J ends lie 14 bases apart.

Another study also made use of these data, one on T cells in Graves' hyperthyroidism and ophthalmopathy. The second study reports: Graves' hyperthyroidism was defined as stable when no progression to ophthalmopathy occurred over 18 months of follow-up. The hyperthyroidism patients were between 18 and 65 years old and newly diagnosed, with a disease duration of less than 2 months. The study excluded patients with uncontrolled infections, other autoimmune diseases, pregnancy or lactation. Diagnoses were based on clinical symptoms, serum thyroxine and TRAb, thyroid ultrasound and orbital computed tomography. A first-round RT-PCR of the TCR CDR3 used the HTBI primer set with the Qiagen OneStep RT-PCR kit. Most expanded thyroid clonotypes (frequency above 0.001) were also detected in blood, a finding suggesting that blood repertoires may reflect thyroid immune responses. A model built on a 13 V-J signature distinguished ophthalmopathy from stable hyperthyroidism, reaching over 85% sensitivity and 81.08% specificity in cross-validation and 80%/75% in testing. In validation, the model predicted progression to ophthalmopathy a median of approximately 6.3 months before onset, with 65% to 71% sensitivity and about 72% specificity. To identify distinguishing TCR V-J signatures, a discovery cohort of around 100 patients was used, comprising 43 with Graves' ophthalmopathy and around 60 with stable Graves' hyperthyroidism. An independent validation cohort of fewer than 20 hyperthyroidism patients and approximately 15 patients who later progressed to ophthalmopathy tested prospective prediction of ophthalmopathy. For training and testing, the 80 to 100 patients in the discovery cohort were randomly divided in a 7:3 ratio. The study also compared thyroid tissue and blood T-cell repertoires from about six Graves' hyperthyroidism patients. After blood sampling, hyperthyroidism patients were treated with methimazole at a starting dose of 30 mg daily, and ophthalmopathy patients were treated with high-dose intravenous methylprednisolone. A second multiplex PCR round built the libraries, followed by size selection and purification. Libraries were sequenced paired-end with 100 bp reads on an Illumina HiSeq2000. SOAPnuke was used to process the raw data, throwing out any read that contained adapters or uncalled bases, had a mean Phred below 15, or lacked an exact constant-primer or identifier match. High-quality paired reads were merged with COPE v1.2.5, and unique nucleotide sequences were defined as clonotypes. Clonotypes were aligned to IMGT TRBV, TRBD and TRBJ reference segments using MiTCR v1.1. Analysis was restricted to V-J combinations with a frequency above 0.0001, which covered about 99% of repertoires. The TCS score was defined as F50 (clonal expansion) divided by E x V (chaos), with BLOSUM62-based TCRdist calculated between CDR3 peptides within each V-J. Welch's t-statistics and random forest reduced fewer than 600 V-J features to 13, which were used in a naive Bayes classifier (R e1071). Sample size was not statistically predetermined, and investigators were not blinded to group allocation. According to the paper, TCR Vbeta CDR3 sequencing was carried out on over 130 peripheral blood samples, which came from around 43 ophthalmopathy, roughly 75 hyperthyroidism and around 17 progressor patients.

The sequence was obtained from a man aged 40-55 years with Graves disease. Donor details come from another sample of the same person, matched by shared clones. The sequenced sample was peripheral blood mononuclear cells (PBMCs), obtained at new diagnosis, from a patient treated with antithyroid drugs. Recombination linked TRBV6-5 to TRBJ1-3; TRBD1 is a weak D gene call, 6 bases matching. The CDR3 region: CASSYPVQGYGNTIYF. The nucleotide sequence reads as follows: TGTGCCAGCAGTTACCCCGTACAGGGCTATGGAAACACCATATATTTT.